This T cell receptor beta chain was recovered during a study of T cell changes during pregnancy in multiple sclerosis. The CDR3 has 14 residues. Trimming at V came to 7 bases and at J to 3 bases, leaving 6 bases not matched to a gene. Germline V gives CDR1 MNHNS, CDR2 SASEGT. The table came from immunoSEQ multiplex PCR; TCRdb's copy has only in-frame clones and leaves some out. The repertoire consists of some 70,000 clones, with approximately 92% occurring once and the leading ten covering 2% to 2.5%. The input for sequencing was peripheral blood, taken in the second trimester of pregnancy. The receptor was derived from a female donor in good health, enrolled as a control in a pregnancy study. The rearrangement links TRBV6-1 to TRBJ2-1; 7 bases fit TRBD2. The CDR3 region has the DNA TGTGCCAGCAAGCGAGAGCGGGGCTACAATGAGCAGTTCTTC. Protein product: CASKRERGYNEQFF.